This T cell receptor (beta chain) appears in the sequencing data of a study of CD8 T cells in ankylosing spondylitis listed by TCRdb under 2017. Background on the whole study: The study set out to find disease-linked TCR variants by profiling T cell receptor beta repertoires in ankylosing spondylitis patients and healthy donors. Peripheral blood samples were taken, and synovial fluid was additionally collected from ankylosing spondylitis patients. In total, the full study cohort was made up of about 110 healthy donors and approximately 27 ankylosing spondylitis patients. The study at large found these results: Some motif variants had previously been reported in the synovial fluid and blood of reactive arthritis patients, which suggests shared mechanisms of disease initiation. Significant enrichment of the disease-linked clones was reported in matched synovial fluid samples from ankylosing spondylitis patients. A CD8+ phenotype was shown by the disease-linked clones, which were found at relatively low frequencies in peripheral blood. Blood from ankylosing spondylitis patients appeared to be characterized by a TCR beta motif made up of 8 or 9 highly homologous amino acid variants.

This clonotype occurred many times. What this receptor recognizes is not known. No base-level quality is on record; no much larger clone is a single base apart. TCRdb records Illumina HiSeq 2500 as the sequencer. TCR beta libraries were prepared by quantitative 5'-RACE with molecular barcodes. The original pipeline was this. A new computational method, built on a probabilistic model of VDJ rearrangement, was used to identify disease-linked TCR variants. Using fastp at Q25 and MiXCR, TCRdb reprocessed the public reads and kept productive beta chains. Identical CDR3 proteins give one entry, which carries the most common genes and DNA. What appears here as the V and J calls and clone size reflects TCRdb's work, not the paper's. The sample profile shows around 180,000 distinct CDR3 sequences; roughly 18% of them were found once. Jointly, the top ten make up 4.3% of the sample. Trimming removed 3 bases from V and 5 bases from J; the gene matches leave 5 bases unexplained. According to the germline V gene (reference sequence), CDR1 reads LNHNV and CDR2 reads YYDKDF. The CDR3 contains 14 residues, cysteine and phenylalanine counted. The only DNA kept is the CDR3, 42 bases in frame from the first base.

Recombination joined TRBV15 with TRBJ2-5, and TRBD2 aligns with 8 junction nucleotides. The TCR sequence derives from a male donor aged 10-30 years with ankylosing spondylitis or in good health (not recorded which). Donor details come from another sample of the same person, matched by shared clones. Sequencing was carried out using blood, either unsorted or a sorted T cell fraction (not recorded which). In nucleotides, the sequence is TGTGCCACCAGCAGTGACCGCGGGGGGGAGACCCAGTACTTC. Its protein reads: CATSSDRGGETQYF.